This TCR beta chain is from a study of blood T cell repertoires in COVID-19. Overall study: Collection of acute and convalescent COVID-19 samples took place in the United States, Italy and Spain. In each case, the material was cDNA or gDNA derived from T cells, B-cell-depleted T cells, or PBMCs.

The V gene lost 8 bases and the J gene lost 0 bases, with 13 bases spanning the gap. Per the germline V gene, CDR1 is LNHDA and CDR2 is SQIVND (reference sequence). CDR3 length: 14 amino acids. Original data processing: Amplifying reference gene primers gave estimates of nucleated cell counts. Generated by immunoSEQ multiplex PCR, the TCRdb table keeps only in-frame clones and is missing some. The V and J calls and clone size are taken from that table; D and trimming were inferred from the DNA. The sample contains some 140,000 clones, about 70% of which appear only once. The chain is built from TRBV19 and TRBJ1-1; tentatively, D is TRBD1 (6 bases). Sequencing was done on a sample of peripheral blood. The sequence was collected from an elderly man with acute or convalescent COVID-19. CDR3 sequence: CASGQGYMNTEAFF. The CDR3 DNA is TGTGCCAGTGGGCAGGGGTACATGAACACTGAAGCTTTCTTT.